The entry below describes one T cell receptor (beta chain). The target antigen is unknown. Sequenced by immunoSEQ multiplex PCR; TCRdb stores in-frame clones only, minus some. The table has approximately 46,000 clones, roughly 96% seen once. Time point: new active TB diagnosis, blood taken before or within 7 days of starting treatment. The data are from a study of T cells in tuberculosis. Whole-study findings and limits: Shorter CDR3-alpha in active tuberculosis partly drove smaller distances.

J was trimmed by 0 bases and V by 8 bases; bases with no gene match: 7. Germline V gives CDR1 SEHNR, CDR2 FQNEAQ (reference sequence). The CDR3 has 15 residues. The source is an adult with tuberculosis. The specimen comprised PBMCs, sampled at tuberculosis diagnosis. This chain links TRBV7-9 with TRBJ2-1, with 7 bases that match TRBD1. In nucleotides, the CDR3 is TGTGCCAGCGTTTACGGGGACAGCTCCTACAATGAGCAGTTCTTC. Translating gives CASVYGDSSYNEQFF.